This TCR beta chain is drawn from a study of response to subunit inactivated influenza vaccine. Study conclusions and caveats: The authors put forward the suggestion that each seasonal influenza vaccination may bring in only a limited number of new T cells.

CDR3 length: 14 amino acids. The germline gives CDR1 DFQATT, CDR2 SNEGSKA (reference sequence). A word on this clonotype: The antigen remains unidentified.

TCRdb re-called the RT-PCR reads with MiXCR, one entry per CDR3 protein. The sample lists 500,000 to 600,000 distinct CDR3 sequences; around 13% were seen once. The receptor's source is a man aged 50-59 years who received an inactivated influenza vaccine. Source: PBMCs from blood, taken 11 to 12 days after vaccination. The chain uses TRBV20-1 and TRBJ2-3; D might be TRBD1 or TRBD2, each matching 5 bases. Written as DNA, the CDR3 is TGCAGCCCCTCCCGGGGCCTGATCACAGATACGCAGTATTTT. Its translation is CSPSRGLITDTQYF.